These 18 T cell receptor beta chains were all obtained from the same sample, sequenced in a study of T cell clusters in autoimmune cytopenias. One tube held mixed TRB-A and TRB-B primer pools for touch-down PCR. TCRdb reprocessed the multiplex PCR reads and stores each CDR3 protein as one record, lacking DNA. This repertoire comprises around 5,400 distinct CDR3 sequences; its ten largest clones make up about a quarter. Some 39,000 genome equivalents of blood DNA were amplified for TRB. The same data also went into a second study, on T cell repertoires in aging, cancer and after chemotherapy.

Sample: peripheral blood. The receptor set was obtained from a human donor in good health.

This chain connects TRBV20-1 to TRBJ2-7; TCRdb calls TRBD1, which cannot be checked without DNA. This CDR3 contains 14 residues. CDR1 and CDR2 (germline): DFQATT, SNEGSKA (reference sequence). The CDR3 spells CSARAGQGFYEQYF.

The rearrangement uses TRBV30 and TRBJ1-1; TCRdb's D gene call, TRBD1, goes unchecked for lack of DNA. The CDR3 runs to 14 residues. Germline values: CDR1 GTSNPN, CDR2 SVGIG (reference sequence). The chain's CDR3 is CAWRGGSMNTEAFF. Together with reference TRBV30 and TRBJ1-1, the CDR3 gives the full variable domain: SQTIHQWPATLVQPVGSPLSLECTVEGTSNPNLYWYRQAAGRGLQLLFYSVGIGQISSEVPQNLSASRPQDRQFILSSKKLLLSDSGFYLCAWRGGSMNTEAFFGQGTRLTVV.

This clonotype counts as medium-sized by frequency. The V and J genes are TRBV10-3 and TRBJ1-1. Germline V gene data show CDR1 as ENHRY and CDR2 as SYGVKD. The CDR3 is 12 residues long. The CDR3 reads CATGITNTEAFF.

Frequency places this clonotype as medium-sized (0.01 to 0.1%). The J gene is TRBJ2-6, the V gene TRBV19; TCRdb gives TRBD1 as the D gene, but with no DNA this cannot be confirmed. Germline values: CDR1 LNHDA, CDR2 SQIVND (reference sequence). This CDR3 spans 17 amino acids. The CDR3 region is CASSFTGLLSGANVLTF.

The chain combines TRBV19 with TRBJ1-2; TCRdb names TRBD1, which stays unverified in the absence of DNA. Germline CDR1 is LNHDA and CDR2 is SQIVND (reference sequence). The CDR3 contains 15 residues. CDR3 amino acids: CASSYRDSVNYGYTF. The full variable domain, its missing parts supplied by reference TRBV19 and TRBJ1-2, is DGGITQSPKYLFRKEGQNVTLSCEQNLNHDAMYWYRQDPGQGLRLIYYSQIVNDFQKGDIAEGYSVSREKKESFPLTVTSAQKNPTAFYLCASSYRDSVNYGYTFGSGTRLTVV.

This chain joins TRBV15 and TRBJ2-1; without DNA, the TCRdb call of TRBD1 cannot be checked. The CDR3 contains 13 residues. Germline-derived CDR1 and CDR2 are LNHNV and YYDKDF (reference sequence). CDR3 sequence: CATKKGQYNEQFF.

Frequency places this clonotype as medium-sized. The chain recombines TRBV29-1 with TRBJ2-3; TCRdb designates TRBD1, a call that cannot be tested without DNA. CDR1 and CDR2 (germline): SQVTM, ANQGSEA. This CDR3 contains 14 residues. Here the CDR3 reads CSVEQGTGEGTQYF.

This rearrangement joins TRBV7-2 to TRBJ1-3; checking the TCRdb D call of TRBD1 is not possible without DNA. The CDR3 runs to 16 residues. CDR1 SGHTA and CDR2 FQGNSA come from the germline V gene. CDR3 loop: CASSFQTAGSGNTIYF.

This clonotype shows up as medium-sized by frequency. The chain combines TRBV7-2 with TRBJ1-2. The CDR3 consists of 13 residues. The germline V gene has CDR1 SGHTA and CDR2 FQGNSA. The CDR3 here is CASSLGGSWGYTF.

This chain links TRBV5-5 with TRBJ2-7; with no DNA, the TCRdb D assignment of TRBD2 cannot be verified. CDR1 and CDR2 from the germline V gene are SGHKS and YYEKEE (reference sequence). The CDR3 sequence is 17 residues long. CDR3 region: CASSWIPGGTSDYEQYF.

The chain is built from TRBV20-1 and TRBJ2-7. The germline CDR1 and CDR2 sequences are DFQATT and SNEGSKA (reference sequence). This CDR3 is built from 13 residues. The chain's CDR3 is CSARAGLAYEQYF.

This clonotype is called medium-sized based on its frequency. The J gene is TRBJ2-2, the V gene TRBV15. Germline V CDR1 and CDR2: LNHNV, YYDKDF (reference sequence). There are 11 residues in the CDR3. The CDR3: CATSRAGELFF. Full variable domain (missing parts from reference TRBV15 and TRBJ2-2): DAMVIQNPRYQVTQFGKPVTLSCSQTLNHNVMYWYQQKSSQAPKLLFHYYDKDFNNEADTPDNFQSRRPNTSFCFLDIRSPGLGDTAMYLCATSRAGELFFGEGSRLTVL.

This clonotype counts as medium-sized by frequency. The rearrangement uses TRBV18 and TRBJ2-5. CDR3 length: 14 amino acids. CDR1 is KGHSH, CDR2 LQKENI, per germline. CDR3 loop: CASSPPSRRETQYF.

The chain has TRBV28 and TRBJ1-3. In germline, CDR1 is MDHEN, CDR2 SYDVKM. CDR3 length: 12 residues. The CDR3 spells CASSSGPNTIYF.

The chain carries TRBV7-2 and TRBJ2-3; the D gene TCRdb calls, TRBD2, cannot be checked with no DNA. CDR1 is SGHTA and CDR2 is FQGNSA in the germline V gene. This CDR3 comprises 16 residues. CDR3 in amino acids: CASSYGLAGASDTQYF.

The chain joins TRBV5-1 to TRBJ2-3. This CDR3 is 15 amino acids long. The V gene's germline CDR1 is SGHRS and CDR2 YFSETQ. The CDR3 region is CASSLERSNTDTQYF. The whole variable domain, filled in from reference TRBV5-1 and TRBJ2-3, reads KAGVTQTPRYLIKTRGQQVTLSCSPISGHRSVSWYQQTPGQGLQFLFEYFSETQRNKGNFPGRFSGRQFSNSRSEMNVSTLELGDSALYLCASSLERSNTDTQYFGPGTRLTVL.

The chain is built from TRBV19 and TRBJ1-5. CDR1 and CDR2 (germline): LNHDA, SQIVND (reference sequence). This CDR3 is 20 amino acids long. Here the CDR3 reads CASSIVFGVSQASSNQPQHF.

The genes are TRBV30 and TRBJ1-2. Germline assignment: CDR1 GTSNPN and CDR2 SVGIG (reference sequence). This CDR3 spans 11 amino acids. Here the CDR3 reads CAWSVPGGYTF.